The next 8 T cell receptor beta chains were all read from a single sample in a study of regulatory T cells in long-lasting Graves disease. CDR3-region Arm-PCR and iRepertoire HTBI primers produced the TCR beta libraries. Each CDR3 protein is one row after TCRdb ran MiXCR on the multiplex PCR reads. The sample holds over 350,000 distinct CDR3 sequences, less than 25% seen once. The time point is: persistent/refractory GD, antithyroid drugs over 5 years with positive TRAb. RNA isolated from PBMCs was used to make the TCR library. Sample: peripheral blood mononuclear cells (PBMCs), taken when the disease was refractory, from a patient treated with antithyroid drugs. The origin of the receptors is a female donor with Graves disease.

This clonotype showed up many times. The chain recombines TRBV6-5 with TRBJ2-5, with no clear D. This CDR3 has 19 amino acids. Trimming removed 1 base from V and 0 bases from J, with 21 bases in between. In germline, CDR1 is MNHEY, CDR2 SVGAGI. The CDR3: CASSYLGPRMGRNQETQYF. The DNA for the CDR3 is TGTGCCAGCAGTTACTTAGGACCCAGAATGGGTAGAAACCAAGAGACCCAGTACTTC.

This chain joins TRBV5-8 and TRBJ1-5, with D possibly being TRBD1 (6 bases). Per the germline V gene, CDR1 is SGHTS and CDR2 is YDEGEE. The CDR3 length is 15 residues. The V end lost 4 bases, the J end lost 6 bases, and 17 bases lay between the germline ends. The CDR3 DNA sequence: TGTGCCAGCAGCGGTGGGACTATAGGGGGTCAGCCCCAGCATTTT. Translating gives CASSGGTIGGQPQHF.

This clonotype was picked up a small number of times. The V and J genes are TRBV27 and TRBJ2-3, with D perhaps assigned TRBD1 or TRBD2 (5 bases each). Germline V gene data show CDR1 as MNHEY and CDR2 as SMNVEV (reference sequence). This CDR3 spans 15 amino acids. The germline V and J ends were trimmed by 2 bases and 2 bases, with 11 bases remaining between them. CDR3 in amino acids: CASSLGGAYTDTQYF. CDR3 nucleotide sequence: TGTGCCAGCAGTTTAGGGGGAGCGTACACAGATACGCAGTATTTT.

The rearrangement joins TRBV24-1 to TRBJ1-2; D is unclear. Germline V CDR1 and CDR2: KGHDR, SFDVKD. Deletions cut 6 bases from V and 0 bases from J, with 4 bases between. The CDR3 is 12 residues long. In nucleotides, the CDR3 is TGTGCCACCAGTATAGCTAACTATGGCTACACCTTC. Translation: CATSIANYGYTF.

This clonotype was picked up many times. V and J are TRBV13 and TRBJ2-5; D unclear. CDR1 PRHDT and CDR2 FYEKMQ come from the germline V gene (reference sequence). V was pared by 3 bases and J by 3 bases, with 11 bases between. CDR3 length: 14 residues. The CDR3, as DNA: TGTGCCAGCAGCTTTGGGATTCACGAAGAGACCCAGTACTTC. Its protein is CASSFGIHEETQYF.

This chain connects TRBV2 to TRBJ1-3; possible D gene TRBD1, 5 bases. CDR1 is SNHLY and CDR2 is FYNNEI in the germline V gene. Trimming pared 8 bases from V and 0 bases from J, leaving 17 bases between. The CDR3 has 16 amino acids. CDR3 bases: TGTGCCAGCGGGGACGGGGGAAGGTCCTCTGGAAACACCATATATTTT. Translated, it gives CASGDGGRSSGNTIYF.

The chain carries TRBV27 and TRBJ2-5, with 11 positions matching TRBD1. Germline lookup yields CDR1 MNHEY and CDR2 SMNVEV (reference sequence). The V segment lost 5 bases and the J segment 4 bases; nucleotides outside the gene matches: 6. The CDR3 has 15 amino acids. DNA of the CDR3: TGTGCCAGCAGTCAGGGACAGGGGGTGTCAGAGACCCAGTACTTC. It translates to CASSQGQGVSETQYF.

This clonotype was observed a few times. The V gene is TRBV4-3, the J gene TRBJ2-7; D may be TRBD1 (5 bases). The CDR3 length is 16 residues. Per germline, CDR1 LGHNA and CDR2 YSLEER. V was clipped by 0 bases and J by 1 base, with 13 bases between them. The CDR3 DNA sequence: TGCGCCAGCAGCCAAGAGGTCTTGGGGCTATCCTACGAGCAGTACTTC. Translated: CASSQEVLGLSYEQYF.